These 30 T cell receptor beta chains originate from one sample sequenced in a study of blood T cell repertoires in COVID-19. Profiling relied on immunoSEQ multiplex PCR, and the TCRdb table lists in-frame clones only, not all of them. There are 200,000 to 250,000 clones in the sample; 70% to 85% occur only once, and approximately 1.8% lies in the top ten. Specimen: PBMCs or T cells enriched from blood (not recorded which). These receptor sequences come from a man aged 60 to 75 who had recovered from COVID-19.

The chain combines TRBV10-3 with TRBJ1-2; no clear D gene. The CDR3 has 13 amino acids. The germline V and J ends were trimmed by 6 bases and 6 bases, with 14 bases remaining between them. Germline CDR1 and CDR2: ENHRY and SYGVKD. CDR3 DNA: TGTGCCATCAGGAACAGAGACGGGGATGGCTACACCTTC. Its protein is CAIRNRDGDGYTF.

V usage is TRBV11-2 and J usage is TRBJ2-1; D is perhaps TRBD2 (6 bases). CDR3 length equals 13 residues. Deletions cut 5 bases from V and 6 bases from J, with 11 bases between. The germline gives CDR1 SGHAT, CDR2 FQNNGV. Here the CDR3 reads CASSQGLINEQFF. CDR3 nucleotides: TGTGCCAGCAGCCAGGGACTGATCAATGAGCAGTTCTTC.

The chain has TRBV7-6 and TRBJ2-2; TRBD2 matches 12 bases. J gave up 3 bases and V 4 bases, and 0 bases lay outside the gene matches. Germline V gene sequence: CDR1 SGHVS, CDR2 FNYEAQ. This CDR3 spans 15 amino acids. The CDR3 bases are TGTGCCAGCAGCTGGACTAGCGGGGACACCGGGGAGCTGTTTTTT. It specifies CASSWTSGDTGELFF. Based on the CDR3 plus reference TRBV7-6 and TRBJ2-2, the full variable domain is GAGVSQSPRYKVTKRGQDVALRCDPISGHVSLYWYRQALGQGPEFLTYFNYEAQQDKSGLPNDRFSAERPEGSISTLTIQRTEQRDSAMYRCASSWTSGDTGELFFGEGSRLTVL.

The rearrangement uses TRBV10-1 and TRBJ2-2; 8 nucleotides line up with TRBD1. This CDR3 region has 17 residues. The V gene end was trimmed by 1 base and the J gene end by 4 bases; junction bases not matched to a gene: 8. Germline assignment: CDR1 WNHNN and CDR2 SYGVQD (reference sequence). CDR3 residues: CASSEFETGERTGELFF. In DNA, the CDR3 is TGCGCCAGCAGTGAGTTCGAGACAGGGGAACGCACCGGGGAGCTGTTTTTT.

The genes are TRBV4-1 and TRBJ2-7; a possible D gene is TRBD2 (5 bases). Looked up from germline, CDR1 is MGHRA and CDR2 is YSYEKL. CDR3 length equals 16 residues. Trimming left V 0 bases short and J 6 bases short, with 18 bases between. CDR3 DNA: TGCGCCAGCAGCCAAGAGGGAATGCGGGTTTCGTTCGAGCAGTACTTC. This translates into CASSQEGMRVSFEQYF.

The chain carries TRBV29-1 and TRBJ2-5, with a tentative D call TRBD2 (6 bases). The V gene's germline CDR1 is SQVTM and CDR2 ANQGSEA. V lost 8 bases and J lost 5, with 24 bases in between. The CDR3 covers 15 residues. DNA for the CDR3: TGCAGCTGCCGGGACTCCGGGACCCCCGGGGAGACCCAGTACTTC. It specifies CSCRDSGTPGETQYF.

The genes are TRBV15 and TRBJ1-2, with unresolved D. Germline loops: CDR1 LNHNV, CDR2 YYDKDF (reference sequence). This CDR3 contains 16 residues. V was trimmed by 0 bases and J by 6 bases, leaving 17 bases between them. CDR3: CATSRETTFTENGYTF. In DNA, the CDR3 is TGTGCCACCAGCAGAGAGACGACATTTACTGAGAATGGCTACACCTTC.

DNA for the CDR3: TGTGCTAGTGGTTTGGTCTACACCGGGGAGCTGTTTTTT. This translates into CASGLVYTGELFF. The rearrangement links TRBV12-5 to TRBJ2-2; D unresolved. Trimming took off 0 bases at V and 3 bases at J, with 2 bases between the two ends. Germline V gene data show CDR1 as LGHNT and CDR2 as FRNRAP. The CDR3 loop spans 13 amino acids.

CDR3: CASSEGQGSNQPQHF. The CDR3 nucleotides are TGTGCCAGCAGCGAAGGACAGGGGAGCAATCAGCCCCAGCATTTT. The chain is built from TRBV11-3 and TRBJ1-5; 9 bases line up with TRBD1. In germline, CDR1 is SGHNT, CDR2 YENEEA. This CDR3 contains 15 residues. Trimming cost V 5 bases and J 1 base; bases outside gene matches: 3.

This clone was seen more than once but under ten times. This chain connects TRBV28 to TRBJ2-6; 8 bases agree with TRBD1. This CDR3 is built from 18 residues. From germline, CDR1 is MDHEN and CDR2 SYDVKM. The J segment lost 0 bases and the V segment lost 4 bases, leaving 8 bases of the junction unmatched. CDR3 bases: TGTGCCAGCAGTTCCCCTCAGGGGGCCGGCTCTGGGGCCAACGTCCTGACTTTC. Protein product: CASSSPQGAGSGANVLTF.

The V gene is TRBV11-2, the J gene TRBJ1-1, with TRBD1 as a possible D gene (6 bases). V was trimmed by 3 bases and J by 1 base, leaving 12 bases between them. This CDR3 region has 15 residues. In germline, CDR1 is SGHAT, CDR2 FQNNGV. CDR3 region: CASSFTGNPNTEAFF. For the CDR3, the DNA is TGTGCCAGCAGCTTCACAGGGAACCCGAACACTGAAGCTTTCTTT. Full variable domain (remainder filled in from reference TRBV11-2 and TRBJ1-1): EAGVAQSPRYKIIEKRQSVAFWCNPISGHATLYWYQQILGQGPKLLIQFQNNGVVDDSQLPKDRFSAERLKGVDSTLKIQPAKLEDSAVYLCASSFTGNPNTEAFFGQGTRLTVV.

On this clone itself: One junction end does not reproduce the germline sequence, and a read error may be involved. The chain's CDR3 is CASSEGQAISGNTIYF. The CDR3 DNA follows: TGTGCCAGCAGCGAAGGACAGGCGATCTCTGGAAACACCATATATTTT. The V and J genes are TRBV2 and TRBJ1-3, with 7 nucleotides matching TRBD1. Per germline, CDR1 SNHLY and CDR2 FYNNEI. This CDR3 spans 16 amino acids. Drawing the rest from reference TRBV2 and TRBJ1-3, the complete variable domain is EPEVTQTPSHQVTQMGQEVILRCVPISNHLYFYWYRQILGQKVEFLVSFYNNEISEKSEIFDDQFSVERPDGSNFTLKIRSTKLEDSAMYFCASSEGQAISGNTIYFGEGSWLTVV.

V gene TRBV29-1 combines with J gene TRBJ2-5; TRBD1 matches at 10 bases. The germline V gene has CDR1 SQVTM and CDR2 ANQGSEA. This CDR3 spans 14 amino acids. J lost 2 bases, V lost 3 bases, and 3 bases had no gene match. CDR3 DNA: TGCAGCGTTGATCGGACAGGGGGGCAAGAGACCCAGTACTTC. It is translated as CSVDRTGGQETQYF.

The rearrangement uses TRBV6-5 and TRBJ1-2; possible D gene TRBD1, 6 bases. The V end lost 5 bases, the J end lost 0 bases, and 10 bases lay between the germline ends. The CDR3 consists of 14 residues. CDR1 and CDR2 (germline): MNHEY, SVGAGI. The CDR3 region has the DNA TGTGCCAGCAGTCAGGGGCGCTCTAACTATGGCTACACCTTC. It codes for CASSQGRSNYGYTF.

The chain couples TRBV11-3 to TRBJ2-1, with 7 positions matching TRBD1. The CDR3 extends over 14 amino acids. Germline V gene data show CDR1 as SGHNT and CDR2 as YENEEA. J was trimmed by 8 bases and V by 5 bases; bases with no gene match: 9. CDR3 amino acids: CASSVRQGWDEQFF. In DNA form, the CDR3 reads TGTGCCAGCAGCGTAAGACAGGGATGGGATGAGCAGTTCTTC.

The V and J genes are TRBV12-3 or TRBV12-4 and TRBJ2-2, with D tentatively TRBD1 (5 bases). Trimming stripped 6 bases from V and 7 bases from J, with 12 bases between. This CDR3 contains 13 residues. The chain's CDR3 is CASSLVGVGELFF. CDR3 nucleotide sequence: TGTGCCAGCAGCCTAGTAGGGGTCGGGGAGCTGTTTTTT.

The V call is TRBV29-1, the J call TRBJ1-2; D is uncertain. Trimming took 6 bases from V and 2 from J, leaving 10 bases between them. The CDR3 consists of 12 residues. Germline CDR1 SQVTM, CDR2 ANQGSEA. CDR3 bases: TGCAGCGTGTATACAGTCAACTATGGCTACACCTTC. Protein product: CSVYTVNYGYTF.

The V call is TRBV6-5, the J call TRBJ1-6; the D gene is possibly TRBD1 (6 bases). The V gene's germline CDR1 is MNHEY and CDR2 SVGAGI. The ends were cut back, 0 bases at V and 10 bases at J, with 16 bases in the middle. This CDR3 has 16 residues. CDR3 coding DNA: TGTGCCAGCAGTTACTCGTCGGGCAGGGGTGCCTCACCCCTCCACTTT. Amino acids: CASSYSSGRGASPLHF.

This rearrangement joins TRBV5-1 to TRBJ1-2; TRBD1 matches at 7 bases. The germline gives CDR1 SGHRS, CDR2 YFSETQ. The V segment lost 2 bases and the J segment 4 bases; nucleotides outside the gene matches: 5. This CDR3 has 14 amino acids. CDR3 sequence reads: CASSFEGQSYGYTF. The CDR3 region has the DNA TGCGCCAGCAGCTTCGAGGGACAGTCCTATGGCTACACCTTC.

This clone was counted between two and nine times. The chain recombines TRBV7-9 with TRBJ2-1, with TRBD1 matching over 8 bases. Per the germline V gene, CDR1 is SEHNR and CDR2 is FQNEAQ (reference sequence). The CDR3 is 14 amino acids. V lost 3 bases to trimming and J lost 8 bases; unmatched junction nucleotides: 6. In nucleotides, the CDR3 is TGTGCCAGCAGCTTGATGACAGGGGCTGATGAGCAGTTCTTC. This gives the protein CASSLMTGADEQFF.

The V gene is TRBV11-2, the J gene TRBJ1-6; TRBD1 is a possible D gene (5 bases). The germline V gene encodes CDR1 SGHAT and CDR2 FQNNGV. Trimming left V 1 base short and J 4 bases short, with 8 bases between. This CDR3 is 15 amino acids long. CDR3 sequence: CASSLVRGYNSPLHF. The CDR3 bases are TGTGCCAGCAGCTTAGTTCGGGGGTATAATTCACCCCTCCACTTT. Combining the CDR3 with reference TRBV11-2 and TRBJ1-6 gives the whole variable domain EAGVAQSPRYKIIEKRQSVAFWCNPISGHATLYWYQQILGQGPKLLIQFQNNGVVDDSQLPKDRFSAERLKGVDSTLKIQPAKLEDSAVYLCASSLVRGYNSPLHFGNGTRLTVT.

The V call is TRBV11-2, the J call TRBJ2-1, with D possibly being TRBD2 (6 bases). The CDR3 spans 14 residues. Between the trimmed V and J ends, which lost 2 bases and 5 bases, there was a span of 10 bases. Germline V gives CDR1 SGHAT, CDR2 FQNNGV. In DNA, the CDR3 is TGTGCCAGCAGCTTATCGGGACTCGACAATGAGCAGTTCTTC. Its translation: CASSLSGLDNEQFF.

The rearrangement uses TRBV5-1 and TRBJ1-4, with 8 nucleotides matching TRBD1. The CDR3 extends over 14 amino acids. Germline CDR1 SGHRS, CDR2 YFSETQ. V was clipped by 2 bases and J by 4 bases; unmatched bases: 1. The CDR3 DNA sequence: TGCGCCAGCAGCTTCGACAGGGGTAATGAAAAACTGTTTTTT. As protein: CASSFDRGNEKLFF.

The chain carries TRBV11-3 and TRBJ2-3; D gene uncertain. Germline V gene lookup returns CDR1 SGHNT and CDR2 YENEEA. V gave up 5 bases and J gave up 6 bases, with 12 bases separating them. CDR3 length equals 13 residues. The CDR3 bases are TGTGCCAGCAGCCCGCGGAGTGGGGATACGCAGTATTTT. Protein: CASSPRSGDTQYF.

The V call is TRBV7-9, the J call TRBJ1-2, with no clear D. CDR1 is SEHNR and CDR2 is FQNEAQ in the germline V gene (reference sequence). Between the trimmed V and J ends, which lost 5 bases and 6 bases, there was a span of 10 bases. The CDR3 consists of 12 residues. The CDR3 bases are TGTGCCAGCAGCGTCGACAAGAATGGCTACACCTTC. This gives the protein CASSVDKNGYTF.

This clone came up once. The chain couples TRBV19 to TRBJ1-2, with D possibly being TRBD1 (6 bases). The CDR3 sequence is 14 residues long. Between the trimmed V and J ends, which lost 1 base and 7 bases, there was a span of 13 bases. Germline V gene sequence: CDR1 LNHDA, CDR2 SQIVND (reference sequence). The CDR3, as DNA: TGTGCCAGTAGTATAGGGACAGCCTTGAGTGGCTACACCTTC. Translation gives CASSIGTALSGYTF. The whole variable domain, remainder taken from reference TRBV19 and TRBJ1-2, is DGGITQSPKYLFRKEGQNVTLSCEQNLNHDAMYWYRQDPGQGLRLIYYSQIVNDFQKGDIAEGYSVSREKKESFPLTVTSAQKNPTAFYLCASSIGTALSGYTFGSGTRLTVV.

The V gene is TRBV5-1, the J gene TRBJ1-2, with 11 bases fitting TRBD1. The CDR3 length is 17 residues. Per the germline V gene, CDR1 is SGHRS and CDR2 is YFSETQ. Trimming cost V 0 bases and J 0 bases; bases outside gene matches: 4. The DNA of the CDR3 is TGCGCCAGCAGCTTGGCGGGACAGGGGGGGCCTAACTATGGCTACACCTTC. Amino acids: CASSLAGQGGPNYGYTF.

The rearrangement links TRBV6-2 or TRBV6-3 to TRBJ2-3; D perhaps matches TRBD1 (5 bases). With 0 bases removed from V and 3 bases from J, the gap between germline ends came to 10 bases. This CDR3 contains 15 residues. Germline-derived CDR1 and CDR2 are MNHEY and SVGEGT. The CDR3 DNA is TGTGCCAGCAGTTACTCGAGGCAGGGTACAGATACGCAGTATTTT. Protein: CASSYSRQGTDTQYF.

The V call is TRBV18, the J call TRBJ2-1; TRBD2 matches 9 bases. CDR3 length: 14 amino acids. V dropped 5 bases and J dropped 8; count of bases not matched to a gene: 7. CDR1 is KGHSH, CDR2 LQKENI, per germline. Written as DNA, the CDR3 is TGTGCCAGCTCAGCGCGGGGGGGCATCTATGAGCAGTTCTTC. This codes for CASSARGGIYEQFF.

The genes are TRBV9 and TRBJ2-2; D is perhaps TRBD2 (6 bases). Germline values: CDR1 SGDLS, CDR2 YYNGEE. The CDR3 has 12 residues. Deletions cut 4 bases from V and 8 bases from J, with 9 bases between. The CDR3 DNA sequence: TGTGCCAGCAGCCCTCGGGAGGGGGAGCTGTTTTTT. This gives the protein CASSPREGELFF.